What follows is one T cell receptor beta chain and its context. The target antigen is unknown. The CDR3 is 16 residues long. CDR1 SGDLS and CDR2 YYNGEE come from the germline V gene. The V segment lost 3 bases and the J segment 3 bases; nucleotides outside the gene matches: 9. This specimen comes from a study of CD8 T cells in Susac syndrome. Study results and limitations: An acknowledgment was made by the study that its TCR sequencing and HLA analysis involved relatively few individuals.

TCR beta sequencing covered blood CD8+ and CD4+ T cells. While CD8+ and CD4+ T cells were isolated negatively, TEMRA cells were enriched by FACS. RNA was extracted with the RNeasy kit, and a quantity of 0.5 to 1 ug was reverse transcribed using random hexamers. MiXCR, run by TCRdb on the immunoSEQ multiplex PCR reads, gives a single entry per CDR3 protein. The sample shows about 300,000 distinct CDR3 sequences, about 89% of them seen only once. The chain links TRBV9 to TRBJ2-3; 8 positions agree with TRBD2. Material for sequencing was CD8+ T cells from PBMCs. The receptor comes from a human donor with multiple sclerosis. The CDR3 bases are TGTGCCAGCAGCGACACCAGCGGGAGTAGGACAGATACGCAGTATTTT. Its protein product is CASSDTSGSRTDTQYF.